The sequence of this T cell receptor (beta chain) was determined in a study of cytomegalovirus exposure and HLA in healthy donors. The CDR3 totals 11 residues. CDR1 is DFQATT, CDR2 SNEGSKA, per germline (reference sequence). V was trimmed by 3 bases and J by 5 bases, leaving 7 bases between them. Whole-study results and caveats: TCR beta V- and J-gene trimming, according to a later analysis, was linked to a missense DCLRE1C variant. In an earlier analysis, in under 700 donors, most V segments appeared productive either ~87% or ~30% of the time. Later examination showed HLA-associated TCR beta chains had greater clonal expansion than equally common others. A later analysis found most CMV-associated TCR beta chains apparently HLA-restricted.

There are a few counts of this clone. Its antigen is unknown. The PCR ran on 60 Vbeta and 13 Jbeta primers. Profiling relied on immunoSEQ multiplex PCR, and the TCRdb table lists in-frame clones only, not all of them. The data show about 160,000 clones, with around 77% seen just once and more than 2% held by the top ten. This TCR came from a man aged 50 to 59 in good health and CMV-seropositive. The chain is built from TRBV20-1 and TRBJ2-5; D gene ambiguous. Sequencing input: PBMCs. The CDR3 nucleotides are TGCAGTGCTAGCGAGAGTGAGACCCAGTACTTC. Its translation: CSASESETQYF.